A single sample gave rise to the 28 T cell receptor beta chains below, sequenced in a study of cytomegalovirus exposure and HLA in healthy donors. PCR primers comprised 60 Vbeta and 13 Jbeta primers. Clones were sequenced by immunoSEQ multiplex PCR, and TCRdb holds only the in-frame ones, with some missing. This table has 250,000 to 350,000 clones, 80% appearing once. The sample comprised PBMCs. The source of these receptors is a girl aged 2-10 years in good health and CMV-seronegative.

The gene calls are TRBV7-9 and TRBJ1-6; no firm D call. The CDR3 has 18 residues. Germline V gene data show CDR1 as SEHNR and CDR2 as FQNEAQ (reference sequence). The ends were cut back, 5 bases at V and 5 bases at J, with 22 bases in the middle. The CDR3 spells CASSPPRLWPYDNSPLHF. In nucleotides, the CDR3 is TGTGCCAGCAGCCCACCGAGGTTATGGCCCTACGATAATTCACCCCTCCACTTT. The full variable domain, its missing parts supplied by reference TRBV7-9 and TRBJ1-6, is DTGVSQNPRHKITKRGQNVTFRCDPISEHNRLYWYRQTLGQGPEFLTYFQNEAQLEKSRLLSDRFSAERPKGSFSTLEIQRTEQGDSAMYLCASSPPRLWPYDNSPLHFGNGTRLTVT.

The rearrangement uses TRBV27 and TRBJ2-7; 9 bases are shared with TRBD1. CDR1 is MNHEY, CDR2 SMNVEV, per germline (reference sequence). J was trimmed by 2 bases and V by 5 bases; bases with no gene match: 4. This CDR3 comprises 14 residues. In DNA form, the CDR3 reads TGTGCCAGCAGTCCGGGACAGGGAACCTACGAGCAGTACTTC. Its translation is CASSPGQGTYEQYF.

V usage is TRBV19 and J usage is TRBJ2-7; tentative D call: TRBD2 (5 bases). The length of the CDR3 is 16 residues. Germline CDR1 is LNHDA and CDR2 is SQIVND (reference sequence). V shed 10 bases and J shed 0 bases, with 22 bases lying between them. CDR3 DNA sequence: TGTGCCACCCGACCCGATAGCGTTCTGAGCTCCTACGAGCAGTACTTC. It codes for CATRPDSVLSSYEQYF.

V usage is TRBV4-1 and J usage is TRBJ1-1, with 7 bases identical to TRBD1. Germline CDR1 MGHRA, CDR2 YSYEKL. V shed 6 bases and J 3 bases; nucleotides not matched to a gene: 7. The CDR3 spans 14 residues. This chain's CDR3 is CASRLNRGDTEAFF. DNA of the CDR3: TGCGCCAGCAGGCTAAACAGGGGTGACACTGAAGCTTTCTTT.

V is TRBV28 and J is TRBJ1-2; D not resolved. Trimming took off 2 bases at V and 5 bases at J, with 9 bases between the two ends. CDR1 and CDR2 (germline): MDHEN, SYDVKM. The CDR3 has 13 amino acids. The CDR3 coding sequence is TGTGCCAGCAGTTTAAACGCCGGTTATGGCTACACCTTC. As protein: CASSLNAGYGYTF.

This clone was found a few times. V usage is TRBV9 and J usage is TRBJ2-5; 7 bases map to TRBD1. Looked up from germline, CDR1 is SGDLS and CDR2 is YYNGEE. CDR3 length equals 17 residues. The V and J ends lost 0 bases and 5 bases, in that order; junction bases with no gene match: 13. CDR3 residues: CASSVAARTGTLETQYF. The CDR3 DNA follows: TGTGCCAGCAGCGTAGCCGCCCGGACAGGAACCTTGGAGACCCAGTACTTC.

This clone was observed a few times. The chain recombines TRBV7-3 with TRBJ2-7, with 8 bases lining up with TRBD2. J gave up 1 base and V 6 bases, and 5 bases lay outside the gene matches. The CDR3 loop spans 14 amino acids. Germline CDR1 is SGHTA and CDR2 is FQGTGA. CDR3 protein: CASRLAAPSYEQYF. The DNA of the CDR3 is TGTGCCAGCAGACTAGCGGCGCCTTCCTACGAGCAGTACTTC.

The count of this clone is one. The genes are TRBV7-8 and TRBJ2-5; D uncertain. The V and J ends lost 5 bases and 5 bases respectively, with 21 bases between them. CDR3 length equals 16 residues. CDR1 and CDR2 (germline): SGHVS, FQNEAQ. This CDR3 is CASSRPETVFKETQYF. CDR3 coding DNA: TGTGCCAGCAGCCGACCAGAAACAGTTTTCAAGGAGACCCAGTACTTC.

The chain has TRBV15 and TRBJ1-6; no clear D gene. There are 16 residues in the CDR3. Germline lookup yields CDR1 LNHNV and CDR2 YYDKDF (reference sequence). The V gene lost 0 bases and the J gene lost 8 bases, with 14 bases spanning the gap. The CDR3 DNA sequence: TGTGCCACCAGCAGAGATCGGGAGGGTAATTATTCACCCCTCCACTTT. Translated, it gives CATSRDREGNYSPLHF. The full variable domain, in which reference TRBV15 and TRBJ1-6 provide the parts outside the CDR3, is DAMVIQNPRYQVTQFGKPVTLSCSQTLNHNVMYWYQQKSSQAPKLLFHYYDKDFNNEADTPDNFQSRRPNTSFCFLDIRSPGLGDTAMYLCATSRDREGNYSPLHFGNGTRLTVT.

The chain uses TRBV14 and TRBJ1-2; tentatively, D is TRBD1 (6 bases). The germline V and J ends were trimmed by 2 bases and 1 base, with 23 bases remaining between them. Germline V lookup: CDR1 SGHDN, CDR2 FVKESK. The CDR3 spans 19 residues. CDR3 sequence reads: CASSQQGSDRELFNYGYTF. CDR3 sequence (DNA): TGTGCCAGCAGCCAACAGGGGTCCGACAGAGAGCTATTTAACTATGGCTACACCTTC.

The chain is built from TRBV9 and TRBJ1-4; weak D call: TRBD1 (6 bases). The CDR3 extends over 14 amino acids. The V and J ends lost 0 bases and 8 bases respectively, with 11 bases between them. Germline CDR1 and CDR2: SGDLS and YYNGEE. CDR3 sequence: CASSVVAGDEKLFF. In DNA form, the CDR3 reads TGTGCCAGCAGCGTAGTGGCAGGGGACGAAAAACTGTTTTTT.

This chain uses TRBV4-2 with TRBJ1-5; 7 bases align to TRBD1. V shed 1 base and J 5 bases; nucleotides not matched to a gene: 14. Germline CDR1 reads LGHNA; CDR2 reads YNFKEQ. The CDR3 has 18 residues. The CDR3 coding sequence is TGTGCCAGCAGCCAAGTAGGGGGGCAGGGGGTTAAGGATCAGCCCCAGCATTTT. Translated: CASSQVGGQGVKDQPQHF.

This clone was observed a single time. The chain uses TRBV10-3 and TRBJ2-7, with D possibly TRBD2 on 6 matching bases. CDR3 length: 16 amino acids. V was clipped by 2 bases and J by 6 bases, with 20 bases between them. Germline V CDR1 and CDR2: ENHRY, SYGVKD. This CDR3 is CAISELGLTMGVEQYF. The CDR3 coding sequence is TGTGCCATCAGTGAGCTCGGACTAACCATGGGGGTCGAGCAGTACTTC.

J is TRBJ2-4 and V is TRBV27; 8 bases match TRBD1. The CDR3 contains 15 residues. Trimming took 6 bases from V and 5 from J; bases not matched to a gene: 9. Germline V gene lookup returns CDR1 MNHEY and CDR2 SMNVEV (reference sequence). The CDR3 DNA reads as TGTGCCAGCAGCCACGGGACAGGCGGACAAAACATTCAGTACTTC. It encodes CASSHGTGGQNIQYF.

This chain uses TRBV5-4 with TRBJ2-7, with TRBD2 identical over 8 bases. V lost 10 bases, J lost 5 bases, and 8 bases stayed unmatched. This CDR3 has 12 residues. From germline, CDR1 is SGHNT and CDR2 YYREEE (reference sequence). The CDR3 bases are TGTGCCTCGGGCGGGGGGACCAACGAGCAGTACTTC. This codes for CASGGGTNEQYF.

The V call is TRBV5-8, the J call TRBJ1-6, with TRBD1 identical over 7 bases. CDR3 size: 16 residues. The V gene end was trimmed by 2 bases and the J gene end by 7 bases; junction bases not matched to a gene: 9. CDR1 is SGHTS, CDR2 YDEGEE, per germline. The CDR3 region is CASSFPRQGPNSPLHF. For the CDR3, the DNA is TGTGCCAGCAGCTTCCCCCGACAGGGACCCAATTCACCCCTCCACTTT.

The CDR3 bases are TGTGCCAGCAGGGCCACAGTGAACACTGAAGCTTTCTTT. Amino acid sequence: CASRATVNTEAFF. V is TRBV7-2 and J is TRBJ1-1; D gene unclear. The V and J ends lost 6 bases and 0 bases respectively, with 8 bases between them. This CDR3 spans 13 amino acids. Germline V gene data show CDR1 as SGHTA and CDR2 as FQGNSA.

This clone has a single count. This chain uses TRBV14 with TRBJ1-3, with 9 bases that match TRBD1. In germline, CDR1 is SGHDN, CDR2 FVKESK. Losses at the gene ends were 8 bases for V and 0 bases for J; bases not matched to a gene: 5. The CDR3 runs 15 residues. Here the CDR3 reads CASGQGPISGNTIYF. The CDR3 nucleotides read TGTGCCAGCGGACAGGGGCCTATCTCTGGAAACACCATATATTTT.

This chain joins TRBV18 and TRBJ2-5; 12 bases agree with TRBD2. The CDR3 is 17 amino acids. With 4 bases clipped from V and 4 bases from J, the junction kept 10 bases outside the gene matches. Per the germline V gene, CDR1 is KGHSH and CDR2 is LQKENI. The DNA for the CDR3 is TGTGCCAGCTCACACGGACTAGCGGGGCCGTGGGGAGAGACCCAGTACTTC. Its translation: CASSHGLAGPWGETQYF.

This chain uses TRBV6-5 with TRBJ1-1; 11 bases map to TRBD1. Germline V gives CDR1 MNHEY, CDR2 SVGAGI. The CDR3 runs to 16 residues. J lost 4 bases, V lost 2 bases, and 6 bases had no gene match. This CDR3 is CASSYVAGTGGTEAFF. DNA for the CDR3: TGTGCCAGCAGTTACGTCGCCGGGACAGGGGGCACTGAAGCTTTCTTT.

The table lists this clone with a count of one. The V and J genes are TRBV19 and TRBJ1-1, with D possibly matching TRBD1 (6 bases). This CDR3 contains 14 residues. V lost 5 bases and J lost 1, with 11 bases in between. Germline V gene lookup returns CDR1 LNHDA and CDR2 SQIVND (reference sequence). CDR3 amino acids: CASSLRQANTEAFF. The CDR3 DNA reads TGTGCCAGTAGTCTCCGACAGGCGAACACTGAAGCTTTCTTT.

The chain uses TRBV10-3 and TRBJ1-5, with D perhaps matching TRBD1 (5 bases). V was cut by 0 bases and J by 2 bases, with 8 bases left in between. Per the germline V gene, CDR1 is ENHRY and CDR2 is SYGVKD. This CDR3 has 15 residues. This CDR3 is CAISESATGNQPQHF. Written as DNA, the CDR3 is TGTGCCATCAGTGAGTCAGCGACAGGCAATCAGCCCCAGCATTTT.

V usage is TRBV7-8 and J usage is TRBJ1-2; no clear D gene. The V gene lost 5 bases and the J gene lost 2 bases, with 15 bases spanning the gap. In germline, CDR1 is SGHVS, CDR2 FQNEAQ. This CDR3 contains 15 residues. The CDR3 protein is CASSQTLSLNYGYTF. The DNA for the CDR3 is TGTGCCAGCAGCCAAACCCTGAGCTTAAACTATGGCTACACCTTC.

This clone has only one observation. For the CDR3, the DNA is TGTGCCAGCAGCTCCCGGGCGTCAGACATTGCGGGGGAAAAACTGTTTTTT. This sequence encodes CASSSRASDIAGEKLFF. The chain joins TRBV7-2 to TRBJ1-4, with unresolved D. From germline, CDR1 is SGHTA and CDR2 FQGNSA. This CDR3 is 17 amino acids long. V was cut by 4 bases and J by 8 bases, with 23 bases left in between.

V usage is TRBV11-2 and J usage is TRBJ2-1; 10 bases are a match to TRBD1. The CDR3 runs 15 residues. The V gene end was trimmed by 1 base and the J gene end by 8 bases; junction bases not matched to a gene: 5. The V gene's germline CDR1 is SGHAT and CDR2 FQNNGV. The CDR3 spells CASSLARGQGYEQFF. The CDR3 DNA follows: TGTGCCAGCAGCTTAGCGAGGGGACAGGGGTATGAGCAGTTCTTC.

V and J are TRBV7-9 and TRBJ2-7; 9 bases agree with TRBD2. CDR1 and CDR2 (germline): SEHNR, FQNEAQ (reference sequence). The CDR3 has 16 amino acids. Trimming at V came to 6 bases and at J to 3 bases, leaving 12 bases not matched to a gene. Written as DNA, the CDR3 is TGTGCCAGCAGTCGCAAGGGGGGCGGGGGGGACTACGAGCAGTACTTC. This translates into CASSRKGGGGDYEQYF. Combining the CDR3 with reference TRBV7-9 and TRBJ2-7 gives the whole variable domain DTGVSQNPRHKITKRGQNVTFRCDPISEHNRLYWYRQTLGQGPEFLTYFQNEAQLEKSRLLSDRFSAERPKGSFSTLEIQRTEQGDSAMYLCASSRKGGGGDYEQYFGPGTRLTVT.

The chain employs TRBV6-5 and TRBJ2-3, with D possibly matching TRBD2 (6 bases). Germline loops: CDR1 MNHEY, CDR2 SVGAGI. The CDR3 has 15 residues. V was trimmed by 8 bases and J by 1 base, leaving 16 bases between them. In nucleotides, the CDR3 is TGTGCCAGCGCGTGGGCGGGAAAGGGCACAGATACGCAGTATTTT. Amino acid sequence: CASAWAGKGTDTQYF.

A single count supports this clone. The rearrangement uses TRBV13 and TRBJ2-7; D is uncertain. This CDR3 is 12 amino acids long. Germline CDR1 and CDR2: PRHDT and FYEKMQ (reference sequence). V lost 6 bases to trimming and J lost 12 bases, with 18 bases between them. CDR3 in amino acids: CASRYRLGSRYF. The CDR3 DNA reads as TGTGCCAGCAGGTACCGGCTAGGTTCGAGGTACTTC.